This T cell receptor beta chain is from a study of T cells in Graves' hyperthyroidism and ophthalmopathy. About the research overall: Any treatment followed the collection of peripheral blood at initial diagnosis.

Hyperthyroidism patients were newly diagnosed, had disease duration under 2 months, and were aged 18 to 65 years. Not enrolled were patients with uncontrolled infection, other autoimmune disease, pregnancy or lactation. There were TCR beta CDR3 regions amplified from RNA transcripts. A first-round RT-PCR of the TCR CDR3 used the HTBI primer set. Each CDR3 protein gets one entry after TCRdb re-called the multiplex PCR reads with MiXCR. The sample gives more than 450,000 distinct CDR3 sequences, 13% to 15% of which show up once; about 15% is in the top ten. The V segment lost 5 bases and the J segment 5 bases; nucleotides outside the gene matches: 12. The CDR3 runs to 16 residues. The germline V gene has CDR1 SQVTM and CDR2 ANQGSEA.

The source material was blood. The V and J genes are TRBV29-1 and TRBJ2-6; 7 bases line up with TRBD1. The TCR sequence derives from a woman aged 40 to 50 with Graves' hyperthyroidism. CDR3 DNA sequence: TGCAGCGTTCAGACAGGGTCCTCGGGCTGGGCCAACGTCCTGACTTTC. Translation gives CSVQTGSSGWANVLTF. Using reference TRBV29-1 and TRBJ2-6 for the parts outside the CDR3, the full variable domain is SAVISQKPSRDICQRGTSLTIQCQVDSQVTMMFWYRQQPGQSLTLIATANQGSEATYESGFVIDKFPISRPNLTFSTLTVSNMSPEDSSIYLCSVQTGSSGWANVLTFGAGSRLTVL.